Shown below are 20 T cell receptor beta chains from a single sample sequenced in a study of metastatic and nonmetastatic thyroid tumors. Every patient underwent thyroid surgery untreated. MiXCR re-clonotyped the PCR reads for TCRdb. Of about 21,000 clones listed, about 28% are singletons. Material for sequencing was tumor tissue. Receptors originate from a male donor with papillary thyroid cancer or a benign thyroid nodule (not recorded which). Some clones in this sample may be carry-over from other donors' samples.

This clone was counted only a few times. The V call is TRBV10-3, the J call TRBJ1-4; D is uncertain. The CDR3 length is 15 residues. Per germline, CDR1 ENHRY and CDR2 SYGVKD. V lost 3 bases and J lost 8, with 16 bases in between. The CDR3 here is CAISDVSRRQEKLFF. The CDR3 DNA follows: TGTGCCATCAGTGATGTGAGCCGGCGGCAGGAAAAACTGTTTTTT.

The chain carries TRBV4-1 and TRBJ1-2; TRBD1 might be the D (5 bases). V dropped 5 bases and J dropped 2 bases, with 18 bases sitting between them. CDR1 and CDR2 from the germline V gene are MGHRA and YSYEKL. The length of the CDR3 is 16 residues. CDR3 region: CASSVSWEGTNYGYTF. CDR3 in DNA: TGCGCCAGCAGCGTAAGTTGGGAAGGGACCAACTATGGCTACACCTTC.

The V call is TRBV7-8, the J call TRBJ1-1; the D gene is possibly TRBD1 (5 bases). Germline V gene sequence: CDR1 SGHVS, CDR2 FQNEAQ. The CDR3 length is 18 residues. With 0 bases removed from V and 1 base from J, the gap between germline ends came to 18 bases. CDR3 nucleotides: TGTGCCAGCAGCTTAGCGCTGGGGCTACGGCAGAGGAACACTGAAGCTTTCTTT. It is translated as CASSLALGLRQRNTEAFF.

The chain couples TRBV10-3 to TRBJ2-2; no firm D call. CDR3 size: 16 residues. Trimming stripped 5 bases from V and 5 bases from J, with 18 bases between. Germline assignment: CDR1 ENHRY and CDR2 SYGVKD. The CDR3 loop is CAISRDWFRGTGELFF. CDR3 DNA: TGTGCCATCAGTCGTGACTGGTTCCGCGGTACCGGGGAGCTGTTTTTT.

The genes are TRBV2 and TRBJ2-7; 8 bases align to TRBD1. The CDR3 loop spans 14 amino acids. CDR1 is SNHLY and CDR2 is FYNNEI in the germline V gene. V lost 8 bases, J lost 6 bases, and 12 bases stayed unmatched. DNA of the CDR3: TGTGCCAGCCTTTCAGGGGGCGCAATGGGCGAGCAGTACTTC. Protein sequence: CASLSGGAMGEQYF.

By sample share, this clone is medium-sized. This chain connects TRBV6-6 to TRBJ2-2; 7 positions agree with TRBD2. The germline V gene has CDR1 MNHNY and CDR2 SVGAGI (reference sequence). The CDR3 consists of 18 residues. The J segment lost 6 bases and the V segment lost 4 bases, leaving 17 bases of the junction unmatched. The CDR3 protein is CASSFSGGSLGSAGELFF. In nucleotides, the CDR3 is TGTGCCAGCAGTTTTTCGGGAGGTTCCCTGGGCAGTGCCGGGGAGCTGTTTTTT.

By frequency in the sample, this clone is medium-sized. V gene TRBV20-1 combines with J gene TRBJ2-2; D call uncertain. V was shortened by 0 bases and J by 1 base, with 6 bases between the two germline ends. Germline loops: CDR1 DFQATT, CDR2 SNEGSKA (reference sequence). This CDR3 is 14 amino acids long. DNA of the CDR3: TGCAGTGCTAGAGAACCGTTGAACACCGGGGAGCTGTTTTTT. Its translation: CSAREPLNTGELFF.

The CDR3 is CASSLVGTGGYEQYF. CDR3 DNA: TGTGCCAGCAGCTTAGTTGGGACAGGGGGCTACGAGCAGTACTTC. The chain employs TRBV11-2 and TRBJ2-7; 11 bases are shared with TRBD1. The junction had 2 bases not matched to a gene; V was cut back by 1 base and J by 3 bases. This CDR3 is 15 amino acids long. Germline CDR1 SGHAT, CDR2 FQNNGV.

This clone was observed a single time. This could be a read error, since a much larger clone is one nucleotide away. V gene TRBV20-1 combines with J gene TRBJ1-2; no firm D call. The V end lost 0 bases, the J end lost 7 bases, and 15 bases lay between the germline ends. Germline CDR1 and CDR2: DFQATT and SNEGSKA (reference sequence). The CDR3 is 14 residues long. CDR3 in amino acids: CSAREEYNSSGYTF. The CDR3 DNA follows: TGCAGTGCTAGAGAGGAGTACAACTCATCTGGCTACACCTTC.

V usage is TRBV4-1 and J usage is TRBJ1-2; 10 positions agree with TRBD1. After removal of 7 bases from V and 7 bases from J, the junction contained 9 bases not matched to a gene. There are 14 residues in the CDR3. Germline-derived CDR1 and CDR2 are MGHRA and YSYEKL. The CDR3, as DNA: TGCGCCAGCAAGCCCTTAGGGACAGGGGTTGGCTACACCTTC. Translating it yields CASKPLGTGVGYTF.

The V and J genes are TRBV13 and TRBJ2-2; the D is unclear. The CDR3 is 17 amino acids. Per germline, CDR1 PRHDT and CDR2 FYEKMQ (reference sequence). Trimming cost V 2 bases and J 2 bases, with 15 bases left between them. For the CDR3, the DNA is TGTGCCAGCAGCTTACGGTCCCGACGTAGCAACACCGGGGAGCTGTTTTTT. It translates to CASSLRSRRSNTGELFF.

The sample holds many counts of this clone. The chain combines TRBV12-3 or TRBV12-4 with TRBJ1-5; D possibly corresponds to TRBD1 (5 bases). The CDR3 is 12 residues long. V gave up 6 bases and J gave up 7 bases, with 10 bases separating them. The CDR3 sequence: CASSVSGQPQHF. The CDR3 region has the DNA TGTGCCAGCAGCGTCTCAGGGCAGCCCCAGCATTTT.

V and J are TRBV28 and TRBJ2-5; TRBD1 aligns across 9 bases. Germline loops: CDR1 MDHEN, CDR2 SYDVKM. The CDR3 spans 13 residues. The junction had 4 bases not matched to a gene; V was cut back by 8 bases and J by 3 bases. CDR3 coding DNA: TGTGCCAGCTCTTGGACAGGGGAAGAGACCCAGTACTTC. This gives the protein CASSWTGEETQYF.

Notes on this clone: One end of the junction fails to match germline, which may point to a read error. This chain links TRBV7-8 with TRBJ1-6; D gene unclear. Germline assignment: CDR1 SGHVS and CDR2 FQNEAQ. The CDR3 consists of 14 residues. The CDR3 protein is CASSPSDGTYERYF. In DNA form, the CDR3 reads TGTGCCAGCAGCCCTTCGGACGGAACCTACGAGCGGTACTTC.

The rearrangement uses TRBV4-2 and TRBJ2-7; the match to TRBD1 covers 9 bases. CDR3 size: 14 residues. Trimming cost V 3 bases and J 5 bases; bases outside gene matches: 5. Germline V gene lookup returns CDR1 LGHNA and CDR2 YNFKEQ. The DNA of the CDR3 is TGTGCCAGCAGCCAGGGGACAGGGTGGGACGAGCAGTACTTC. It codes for CASSQGTGWDEQYF.

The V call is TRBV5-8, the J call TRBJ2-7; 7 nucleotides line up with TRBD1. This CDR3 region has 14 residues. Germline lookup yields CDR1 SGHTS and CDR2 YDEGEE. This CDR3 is CSISARGQSYEQYF. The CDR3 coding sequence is TGTTCCATCAGCGCCCGGGGACAGTCCTACGAGCAGTACTTC. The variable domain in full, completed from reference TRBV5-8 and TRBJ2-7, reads EAGVTQSPTHLIKTRGQQATLRCSPISGHTSVYWYQQALGLGLQFLLWYDEGEERNRGNFPPRFSGRQFPNYSSELNVNALELEDSALYLCSISARGQSYEQYFGPGTRLTVT.

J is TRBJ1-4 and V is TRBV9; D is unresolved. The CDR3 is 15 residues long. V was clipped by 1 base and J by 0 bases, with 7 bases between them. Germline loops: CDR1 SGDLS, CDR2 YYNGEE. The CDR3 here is CASSVSPSTNEKLFF. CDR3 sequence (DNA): TGTGCCAGCAGCGTATCACCTTCAACTAATGAAAAACTGTTTTTT. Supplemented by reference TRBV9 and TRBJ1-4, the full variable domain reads DSGVTQTPKHLITATGQRVTLRCSPRSGDLSVYWYQQSLDQGLQFLIQYYNGEERAKGNILERFSAQQFPDLHSELNLSSLELGDSALYFCASSVSPSTNEKLFFGSGTQLSVL.

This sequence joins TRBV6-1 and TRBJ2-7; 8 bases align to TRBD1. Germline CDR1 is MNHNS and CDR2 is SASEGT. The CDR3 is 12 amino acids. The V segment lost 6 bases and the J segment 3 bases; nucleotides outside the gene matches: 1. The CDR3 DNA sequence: TGTGCCAGCAGAACAGGGGGCTACGAGCAGTACTTC. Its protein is CASRTGGYEQYF.

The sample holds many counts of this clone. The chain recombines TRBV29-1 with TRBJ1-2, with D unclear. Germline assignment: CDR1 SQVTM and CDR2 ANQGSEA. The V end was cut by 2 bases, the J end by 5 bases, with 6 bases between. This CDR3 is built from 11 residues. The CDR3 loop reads CSVEFEYGYTF. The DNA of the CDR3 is TGCAGCGTTGAATTCGAGTATGGCTACACCTTC.

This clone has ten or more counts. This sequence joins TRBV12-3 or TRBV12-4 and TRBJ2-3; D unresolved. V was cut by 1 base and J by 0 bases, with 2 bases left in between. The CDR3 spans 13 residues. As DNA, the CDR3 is TGTGCCAGCAGTTTAGATAGCACAGATACGCAGTATTTT. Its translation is CASSLDSTDTQYF.